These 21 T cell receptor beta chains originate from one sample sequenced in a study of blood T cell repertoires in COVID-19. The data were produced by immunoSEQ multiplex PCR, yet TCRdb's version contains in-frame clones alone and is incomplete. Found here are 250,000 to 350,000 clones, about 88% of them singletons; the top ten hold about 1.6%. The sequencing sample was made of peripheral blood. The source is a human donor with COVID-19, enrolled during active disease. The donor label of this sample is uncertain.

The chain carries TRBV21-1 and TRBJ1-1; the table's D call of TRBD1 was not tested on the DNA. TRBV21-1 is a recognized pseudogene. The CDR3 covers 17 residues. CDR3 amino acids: CASSKAFSGTGIPEAFF. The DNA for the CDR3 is TGTGCCAGCAGCAAGGCATTTTCCGGGACAGGGATTCCTGAAGCTTTCTTT.

DNA for the CDR3: TGCGCCAGCAGCCATCCCCAGGGGCGGCGGACTGAAGCTTTCTTT. Translated: CASSHPQGRRTEAFF. The rearrangement uses TRBV4-1 and TRBJ1-1; a possible D gene is TRBD1 (6 bases). Between the trimmed V and J ends, which lost 3 bases and 5 bases, there was a span of 16 bases. CDR1 and CDR2 (germline): MGHRA, YSYEKL. The CDR3 spans 15 residues.

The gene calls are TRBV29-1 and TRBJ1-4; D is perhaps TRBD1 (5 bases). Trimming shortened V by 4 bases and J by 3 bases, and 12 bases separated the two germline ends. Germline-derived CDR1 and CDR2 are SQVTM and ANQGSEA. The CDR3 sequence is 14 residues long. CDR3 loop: CSVGVQGANEKLFF. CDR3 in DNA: TGCAGCGTTGGGGTGCAGGGCGCTAATGAAAAACTGTTTTTT. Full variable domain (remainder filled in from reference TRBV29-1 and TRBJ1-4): SAVISQKPSRDICQRGTSLTIQCQVDSQVTMMFWYRQQPGQSLTLIATANQGSEATYESGFVIDKFPISRPNLTFSTLTVSNMSPEDSSIYLCSVGVQGANEKLFFGSGTQLSVL.

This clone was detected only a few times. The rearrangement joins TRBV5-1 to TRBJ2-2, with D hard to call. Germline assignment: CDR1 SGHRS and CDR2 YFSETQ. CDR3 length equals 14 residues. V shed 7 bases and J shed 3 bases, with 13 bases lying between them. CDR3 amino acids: CASAVLADTGELFF. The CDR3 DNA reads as TGCGCCAGCGCGGTACTCGCGGACACCGGGGAGCTGTTTTTT.

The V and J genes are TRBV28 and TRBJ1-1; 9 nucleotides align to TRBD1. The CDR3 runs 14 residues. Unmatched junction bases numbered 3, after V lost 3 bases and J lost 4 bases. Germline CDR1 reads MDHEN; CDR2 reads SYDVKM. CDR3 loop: CASSLGQGITEAFF. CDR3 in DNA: TGTGCCAGCAGTTTGGGACAGGGAATCACTGAAGCTTTCTTT.

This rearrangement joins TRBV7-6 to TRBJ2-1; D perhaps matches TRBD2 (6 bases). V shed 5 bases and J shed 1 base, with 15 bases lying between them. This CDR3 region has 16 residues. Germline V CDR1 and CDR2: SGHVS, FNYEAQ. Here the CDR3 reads CASSPRNGRSYNEQFF. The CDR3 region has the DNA TGTGCCAGCAGCCCGAGGAACGGGAGATCCTACAATGAGCAGTTCTTC. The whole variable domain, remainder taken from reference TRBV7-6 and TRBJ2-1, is GAGVSQSPRYKVTKRGQDVALRCDPISGHVSLYWYRQALGQGPEFLTYFNYEAQQDKSGLPNDRFSAERPEGSISTLTIQRTEQRDSAMYRCASSPRNGRSYNEQFFGPGTRLTVL.

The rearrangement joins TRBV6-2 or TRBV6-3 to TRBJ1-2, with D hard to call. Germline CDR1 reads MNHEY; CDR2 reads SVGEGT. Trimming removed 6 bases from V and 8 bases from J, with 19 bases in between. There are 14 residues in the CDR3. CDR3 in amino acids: CASSGYLLTVGYTF. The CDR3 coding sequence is TGTGCCAGCAGCGGCTACCTACTAACGGTGGGCTACACCTTC.

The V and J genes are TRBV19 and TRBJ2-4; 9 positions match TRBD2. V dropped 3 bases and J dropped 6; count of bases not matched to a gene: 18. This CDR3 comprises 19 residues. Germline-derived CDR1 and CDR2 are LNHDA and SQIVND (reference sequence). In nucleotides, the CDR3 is TGTGCCAGTAGTATCGTCGCTAGCGGGACTGCCTTGGGGGGAAACATTCAGTACTTC. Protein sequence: CASSIVASGTALGGNIQYF.

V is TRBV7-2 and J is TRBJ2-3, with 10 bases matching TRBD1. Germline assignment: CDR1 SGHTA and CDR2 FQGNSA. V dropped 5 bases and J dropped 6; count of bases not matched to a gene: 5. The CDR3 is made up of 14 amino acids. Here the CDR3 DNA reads TGTGCCAGCAGCACACGACAGGGGGCGGATACGCAGTATTTT. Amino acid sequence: CASSTRQGADTQYF. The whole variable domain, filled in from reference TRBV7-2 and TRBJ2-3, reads GAGVSQSPSNKVTEKGKDVELRCDPISGHTALYWYRQSLGQGLEFLIYFQGNSAPDKSGLPSDRFSAERTGGSVSTLTIQRTQQEDSAVYLCASSTRQGADTQYFGPGTRLTVL.

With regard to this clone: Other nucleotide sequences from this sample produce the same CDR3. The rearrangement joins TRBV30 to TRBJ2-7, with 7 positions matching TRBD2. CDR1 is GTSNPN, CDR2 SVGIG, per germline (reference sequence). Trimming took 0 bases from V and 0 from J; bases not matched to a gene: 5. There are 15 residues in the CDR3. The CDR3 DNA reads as TGTGCCTGGAGTGTAACAGGCGGGAGCTCCTACGAGCAGTACTTC. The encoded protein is CAWSVTGGSSYEQYF.

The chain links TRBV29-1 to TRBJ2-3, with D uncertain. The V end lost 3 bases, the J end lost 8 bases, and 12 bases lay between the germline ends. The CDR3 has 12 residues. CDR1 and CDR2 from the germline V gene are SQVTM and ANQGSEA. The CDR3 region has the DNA TGCAGCGTTGATATGAACTATGGTACGCAGTATTTT. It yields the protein CSVDMNYGTQYF.

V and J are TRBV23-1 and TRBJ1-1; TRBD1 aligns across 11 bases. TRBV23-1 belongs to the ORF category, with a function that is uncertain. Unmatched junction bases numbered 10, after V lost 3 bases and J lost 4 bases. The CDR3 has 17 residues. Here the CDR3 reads CASSQPGQGGLSTEAFF. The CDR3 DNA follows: TGCGCCAGCAGTCAGCCGGGACAGGGGGGCTTAAGCACTGAAGCTTTCTTT.

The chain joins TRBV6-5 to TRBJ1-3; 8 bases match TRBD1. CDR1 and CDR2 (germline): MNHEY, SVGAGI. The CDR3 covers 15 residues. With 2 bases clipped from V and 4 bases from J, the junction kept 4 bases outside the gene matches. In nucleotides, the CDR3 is TGTGCCAGCAGTTACCGACAGGGGAACGGAAACACCATATATTTT. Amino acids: CASSYRQGNGNTIYF.

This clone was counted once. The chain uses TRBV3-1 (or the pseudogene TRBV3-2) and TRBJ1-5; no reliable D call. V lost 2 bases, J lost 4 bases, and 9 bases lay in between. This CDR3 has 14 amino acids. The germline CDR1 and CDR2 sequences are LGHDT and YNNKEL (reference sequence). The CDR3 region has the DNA TGTGCCAGCAGCCAAAGCCCCCGGAATCAGCCCCAGCATTTT. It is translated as CASSQSPRNQPQHF.

The DNA of the CDR3 is TGTGCCTGGAGTGGAGATTTCGGCGGGAGGGAGAATGAGCAGTTCTTC. It is translated as CAWSGDFGGRENEQFF. The rearrangement links TRBV30 to TRBJ2-1; 9 nucleotides agree with TRBD2. CDR3 length: 16 residues. Germline trimming cut 1 base from V and 7 bases from J; bases unmatched to any gene: 11. Germline V lookup: CDR1 GTSNPN, CDR2 SVGIG (reference sequence). The full variable domain, completed using reference TRBV30 and TRBJ2-1, is SQTIHQWPATLVQPVGSPLSLECTVEGTSNPNLYWYRQAAGRGLQLLFYSVGIGQISSEVPQNLSASRPQDRQFILSSKKLLLSDSGFYLCAWSGDFGGRENEQFFGPGTRLTVL.

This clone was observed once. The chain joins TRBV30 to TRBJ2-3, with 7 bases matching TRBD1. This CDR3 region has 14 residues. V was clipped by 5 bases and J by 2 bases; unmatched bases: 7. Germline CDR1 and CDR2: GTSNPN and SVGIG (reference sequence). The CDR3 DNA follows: TGTGCCTGGGATCGGGACAGTTACACAGATACGCAGTATTTT. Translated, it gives CAWDRDSYTDTQYF.

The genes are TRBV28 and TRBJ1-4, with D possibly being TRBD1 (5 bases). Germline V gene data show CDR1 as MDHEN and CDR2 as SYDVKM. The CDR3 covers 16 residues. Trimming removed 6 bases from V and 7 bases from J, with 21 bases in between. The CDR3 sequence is CASSRASGGLSEKLFF. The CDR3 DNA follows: TGTGCCAGCAGCCGCGCCTCGGGGGGTCTTAGTGAAAAACTGTTTTTT.

The CDR3 sequence is CASRAGFNTGELFF. CDR3 sequence (DNA): TGTGCCAGCAGGGCAGGGTTTAACACCGGGGAGCTGTTTTTT. The chain joins TRBV6-5 to TRBJ2-2; D may be TRBD1 (5 bases). V was clipped by 6 bases and J by 2 bases, with 10 bases between them. The CDR3 contains 14 residues. The germline CDR1 and CDR2 sequences are MNHEY and SVGAGI.

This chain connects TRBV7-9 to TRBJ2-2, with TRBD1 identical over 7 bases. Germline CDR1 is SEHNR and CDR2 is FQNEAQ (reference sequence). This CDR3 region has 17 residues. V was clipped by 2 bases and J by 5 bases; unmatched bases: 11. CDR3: CASSLTGQTLQTGELFF. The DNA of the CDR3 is TGTGCCAGCAGCTTAACGGGACAGACCCTTCAAACCGGGGAGCTGTTTTTT.

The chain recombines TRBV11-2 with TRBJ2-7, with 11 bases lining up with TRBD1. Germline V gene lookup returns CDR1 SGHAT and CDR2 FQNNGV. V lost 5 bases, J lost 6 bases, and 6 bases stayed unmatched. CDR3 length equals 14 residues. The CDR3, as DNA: TGTGCCAGCAGCCGCCGGACAGGGGGCGGCGAGCAGTACTTC. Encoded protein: CASSRRTGGGEQYF.

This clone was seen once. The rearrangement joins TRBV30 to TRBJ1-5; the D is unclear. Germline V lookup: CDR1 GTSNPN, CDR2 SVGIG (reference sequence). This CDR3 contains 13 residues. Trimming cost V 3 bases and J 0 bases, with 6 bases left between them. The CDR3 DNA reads TGTGCCTGGAGCGGTGATAGCAATCAGCCCCAGCATTTT. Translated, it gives CAWSGDSNQPQHF.